The 18 T cell receptor beta chains reported below all come from one sample, sequenced in a study of cytomegalovirus exposure and HLA in healthy donors. Use of 60 Vbeta and 13 Jbeta primers characterized the PCR. Measured with immunoSEQ multiplex PCR; TCRdb has only the in-frame clones, and not every one. The sample includes more than 140,000 clones, roughly 82% of them seen just once. The material sequenced was PBMCs. The receptor source for this set is a man aged 25 to 40 in good health and CMV-seropositive.

This clone was seen only a few times. The J gene is TRBJ1-4, the V gene TRBV4-1; 8 bases are a match to TRBD1. CDR1 is MGHRA, CDR2 YSYEKL, per germline. The J segment lost 5 bases and the V segment lost 6 bases, leaving 2 bases of the junction unmatched. The CDR3 contains 13 residues. The CDR3 nucleotides read TGCGCCAGCAGTGACAGGGGCAATGAAAAACTGTTTTTT. It codes for CASSDRGNEKLFF.

The V and J genes are TRBV5-1 and TRBJ1-1; no clear D gene. Germline assignment: CDR1 SGHRS and CDR2 YFSETQ. Trimming removed 0 bases at V and 4 bases at J, with 13 bases between. This CDR3 region has 15 residues. The CDR3 sequence: CASSLERVEGTEAFF. The DNA for the CDR3 is TGCGCCAGCAGCTTGGAAAGGGTAGAGGGCACTGAAGCTTTCTTT.

V usage is TRBV19 and J usage is TRBJ1-5; 7 positions match TRBD1. Germline V gene lookup returns CDR1 LNHDA and CDR2 SQIVND (reference sequence). The CDR3 loop spans 16 amino acids. The J segment lost 9 bases and the V segment lost 1 base, leaving 12 bases of the junction unmatched. CDR3 sequence: CASSIVPQGGPGPQHF. The CDR3 DNA sequence: TGTGCCAGTAGTATAGTTCCGCAGGGGGGACCGGGGCCCCAGCATTTT.

The chain carries TRBV28 and TRBJ2-5; D not certain. The CDR3 extends over 14 amino acids. Trimming left V 5 bases short and J 5 bases short, with 15 bases between. The germline gives CDR1 MDHEN, CDR2 SYDVKM. For the CDR3, the DNA is TGTGCCAGCAGTCCGAGGCGCCTCTCTGAGACCCAGTACTTC. As protein: CASSPRRLSETQYF.

This clone was observed a few times. The rearrangement links TRBV6-5 to TRBJ2-1, with no clear D. The CDR3 has 14 amino acids. CDR1 and CDR2 (germline): MNHEY, SVGAGI. Trimming left V 0 bases short and J 11 bases short, with 14 bases between. The CDR3 DNA follows: TGTGCCAGCAGTTACTCGCGTGTCCCTCCGAAGCAGTTCTTC. Amino acids: CASSYSRVPPKQFF.

This clone appeared a few times. The CDR3 spells CASSLSLLVGYTF. For the CDR3, the DNA is TGTGCCAGCAGTTTATCGCTGTTAGTCGGCTACACCTTC. The chain recombines TRBV28 with TRBJ1-2; D call uncertain. Trimming removed 1 base at V and 8 bases at J, with 11 bases between. CDR3 length: 13 residues. Germline V gene data show CDR1 as MDHEN and CDR2 as SYDVKM.

The chain employs TRBV11-2 and TRBJ2-3; TRBD1 matches at 9 bases. The CDR3 runs 16 residues. Germline assignment: CDR1 SGHAT and CDR2 FQNNGV. Trimming removed 6 bases from V and 0 bases from J; junction bases left unmatched: 7. The CDR3 sequence: CASRPNRGRSTDTQYF. CDR3 DNA: TGTGCCAGCAGACCCAACAGGGGGCGGAGCACAGATACGCAGTATTTT. The full variable domain, rest sourced from reference TRBV11-2 and TRBJ2-3, is EAGVAQSPRYKIIEKRQSVAFWCNPISGHATLYWYQQILGQGPKLLIQFQNNGVVDDSQLPKDRFSAERLKGVDSTLKIQPAKLEDSAVYLCASRPNRGRSTDTQYFGPGTRLTVL.

This clone was observed a few times. The CDR3 loop is CASSQEPTAGGPDTQYF. DNA for the CDR3: TGTGCCAGCAGCCAAGAGCCGACAGCGGGAGGACCAGATACGCAGTATTTT. V and J are TRBV4-2 and TRBJ2-3; the match to TRBD2 covers 9 bases. Trimming cost V 0 bases and J 4 bases; bases outside gene matches: 8. From germline, CDR1 is LGHNA and CDR2 YNFKEQ. The CDR3 runs 17 residues.

The sample holds many counts of this clone. The rearrangement links TRBV15 to TRBJ1-5; D possibly corresponds to TRBD1 (6 bases). The CDR3 sequence is 14 residues long. Germline V gives CDR1 LNHNV, CDR2 YYDKDF (reference sequence). The ends were cut back, 4 bases at V and 7 bases at J, with 14 bases in the middle. The DNA for the CDR3 is TGTGCCACCAGCATTCCTGGGGACATCCAGCCCCAGCATTTT. Protein product: CATSIPGDIQPQHF. Variable domain in full (rest from reference TRBV15 and TRBJ1-5): DAMVIQNPRYQVTQFGKPVTLSCSQTLNHNVMYWYQQKSSQAPKLLFHYYDKDFNNEADTPDNFQSRRPNTSFCFLDIRSPGLGDTAMYLCATSIPGDIQPQHFGDGTRLSIL.

The chain couples TRBV28 to TRBJ2-7; the D gene is possibly TRBD1 (7 bases). Germline V CDR1 and CDR2: MDHEN, SYDVKM. This CDR3 is built from 14 residues. Trimming cost V 7 bases and J 4 bases, with 17 bases left between them. The DNA of the CDR3 is TGTGCCAGCACCCTTTCGACAGGGAGGTACGAGCAGTACTTC. Protein: CASTLSTGRYEQYF.

Written as DNA, the CDR3 is TGCGCCAGCAGCTTGGTTGGGACAGGGCGTGAAAAACTGTTTTTT. It is translated as CASSLVGTGREKLFF. The genes are TRBV5-1 and TRBJ1-4, with 9 bases that match TRBD1. With 0 bases clipped from V and 7 bases from J, the junction kept 4 bases outside the gene matches. This CDR3 is 15 amino acids long. The germline gives CDR1 SGHRS, CDR2 YFSETQ. The whole variable domain, filled in from reference TRBV5-1 and TRBJ1-4, reads KAGVTQTPRYLIKTRGQQVTLSCSPISGHRSVSWYQQTPGQGLQFLFEYFSETQRNKGNFPGRFSGRQFSNSRSEMNVSTLELGDSALYLCASSLVGTGREKLFFGSGTQLSVL.

This chain connects TRBV28 to TRBJ2-7; 11 bases align to TRBD2. This CDR3 contains 16 residues. Unmatched junction bases numbered 7, after V lost 3 bases and J lost 3 bases. Germline V lookup: CDR1 MDHEN, CDR2 SYDVKM. CDR3 nucleotides: TGTGCCAGCAGTTTCGGGACTAGCGGACCACTCTACGAGCAGTACTTC. Protein sequence: CASSFGTSGPLYEQYF.

The V and J genes are TRBV27 and TRBJ1-6; 9 bases fit TRBD1. V was pared by 5 bases and J by 7 bases, with 9 bases of the junction left unmatched. Germline loops: CDR1 MNHEY, CDR2 SMNVEV (reference sequence). The CDR3 is made up of 16 amino acids. The chain's CDR3 is CASSPDRGTWNSPLHF. The CDR3, as DNA: TGTGCCAGCAGTCCGGACAGGGGAACATGGAATTCACCCCTCCACTTT.

J is TRBJ1-1 and V is TRBV28; D is undetermined. The CDR3 length is 12 residues. Trimming took off 4 bases at V and 5 bases at J, with 8 bases between the two ends. Germline values: CDR1 MDHEN, CDR2 SYDVKM. CDR3 region: CASSYRVTEAFF. In nucleotides, the CDR3 is TGTGCCAGCAGTTATCGGGTAACTGAAGCTTTCTTT.

The chain is built from TRBV27 and TRBJ2-7; 7 positions agree with TRBD1. The V segment lost 8 bases and the J segment 3 bases; nucleotides outside the gene matches: 4. The CDR3 is 12 amino acids. Germline V gene sequence: CDR1 MNHEY, CDR2 SMNVEV (reference sequence). CDR3 in amino acids: CASGDSVYEQYF. The CDR3 DNA reads as TGTGCCAGCGGGGACAGCGTCTACGAGCAGTACTTC.

The rearrangement links TRBV28 to TRBJ2-5; unclear D gene. The end of the DNA aligns better with TRBJ2-7, so the J call may be wrong. The CDR3 is 14 amino acids. CDR1 MDHEN and CDR2 SYDVKM come from the germline V gene. Written as DNA, the CDR3 is TGTGCCAGCAAATGGATACTAAGCTCCTACGAGCAGTACTTC. It translates to CASKWILSSYEQYF.

This chain joins TRBV4-1 and TRBJ2-1; D is unresolved. V was pared by 4 bases and J by 6 bases, with 16 bases between. Germline CDR1 MGHRA, CDR2 YSYEKL. CDR3 length equals 15 residues. As DNA, the CDR3 is TGCGCCAGCAGCCCCCTTCGAACAGCTGGCAATGAGCAGTTCTTC. Protein product: CASSPLRTAGNEQFF.

The rearrangement links TRBV28 to TRBJ1-1, with D unresolved. This CDR3 comprises 16 residues. Looked up from germline, CDR1 is MDHEN and CDR2 is SYDVKM. V shed 3 bases and J shed 4 bases, with 18 bases lying between them. The DNA for the CDR3 is TGTGCCAGCAGTTTGGACCCCGGCGGGGTGGCCACTGAAGCTTTCTTT. Encoded protein: CASSLDPGGVATEAFF.